These T cell receptor beta chains were read from a single sample in a study of blood T cells in healthy people across ages. TCRdb analysed the 5' RACE reads with MiXCR anew, one entry per CDR3 protein. The data hold just over 1 million distinct CDR3 sequences, with over 35% observed a single time. The sequencing input was blood. These receptors came from a woman aged 55-69 years in good health. The CDR3 runs from the conserved cysteine through the conserved F or W. The D gene is left open where the match is weak. Size tells how often a clone was seen (once, few, many) or the class of an expanded clone, and some rows leave it out.

TRBV28	TRBJ2-7	.	.	CASSGPGSSYEQYF	TGTGCCAGCAGTGGGCCGGGGAGCTCCTACGAGCAGTACTTC
TRBV29-1	TRBJ2-7	few	.	CSVESQGGYEQYF	TGCAGCGTTGAAAGCCAGGGCGGATACGAGCAGTACTTC
TRBV27	TRBJ2-7	.	.	CASSYRRVQGEQYF	TGTGCCAGCAGCTACCGAAGGGTCCAGGGCGAGCAGTACTTC
TRBV21-1	TRBJ2-1	.	.	CASSRGELRVANDEQFF	TGTGCCAGCAGCAGAGGGGAACTCAGGGTGGCTAACGATGAGCAGTTCTTC
TRBV10-3	TRBJ2-5	.	.	CAIAGEASWVSETQYF	TGTGCCATCGCTGGGGAGGCTAGCTGGGTCTCAGAGACCCAGTACTTC
TRBV5-1	TRBJ2-7	many	TRBD2	CASSSGGGSYEQYF	TGCGCCAGCAGCTCGGGAGGGGGGTCCTACGAGCAGTACTTC
TRBV6-6	TRBJ2-1	.	.	CASSYSVGVSDNEQFF	TGTGCCAGCAGTTACTCAGTGGGGGTGAGCGACAATGAGCAGTTCTTC
TRBV6-5	TRBJ1-6	.	.	CASSRDRRNSPLHF	TGTGCCAGCAGTCGGGACCGGCGGAATTCACCCCTCCACTTT
TRBV5-1	TRBJ2-7	.	.	CASSLGSGERYEQYF	TGCGCCAGCAGCTTGGGGTCAGGAGAACGTTACGAGCAGTACTTC
TRBV28	TRBJ1-4	once	TRBD1	CASSLWTGGAEKLFF	TGTGCCAGCAGTTTATGGACAGGGGGTGCGGAAAAACTGTTTTTT
TRBV28	TRBJ1-2	.	.	CASSLGQPIRGYTF	TGTGCCAGCAGTTTAGGGCAGCCTATAAGGGGCTACACCTTC
TRBV20-1	TRBJ2-4	.	.	CSASWERPLAKNIQYF	TGCAGTGCTAGTTGGGAGAGACCCCTAGCCAAAAACATTCAGTACTTC
TRBV6-5	TRBJ1-6	few	.	CASSSRGGSYNSPLHF	TGTGCCAGCAGTTCCCGCGGAGGGTCCTATAATTCACCCCTCCACTTT
TRBV7-6	TRBJ2-1	.	TRBD2	CASSLEALAGGGNEQFF	TGTGCCAGCAGCCTTGAAGCCCTAGCGGGAGGGGGCAATGAGCAGTTCTTC
TRBV20-1	TRBJ2-5	many	.	CSARVVEETQYF	TGCAGTGCTAGAGTCGTAGAAGAGACCCAGTACTTC
TRBV4-3	TRBJ2-7	.	.	CASSPRWELGEQYF	TGCGCCAGCAGCCCGAGGTGGGAGTTGGGCGAGCAGTACTTC
TRBV6-2/TRBV6-3	TRBJ2-5	.	.	CASSYRGVSQETQYF	TGTGCCAGCAGTTACCGGGGCGTTAGCCAAGAGACCCAGTACTTC
TRBV12-3/TRBV12-4	TRBJ1-1	.	.	CATSSGQKTFEAFF	TGTGCCACCTCCAGTGGACAGAAAACATTTGAAGCTTTCTTT
TRBV29-1	TRBJ1-1	few	.	CSVEPAGNTEAFF	TGCAGCGTTGAACCGGCGGGGAACACTGAAGCTTTCTTT
TRBV27	TRBJ1-1	.	.	CASSLIQTGNTEAFF	TGTGCCAGCAGTTTAATACAGACAGGGAACACTGAAGCTTTCTTT
TRBV15	TRBJ2-7	few	.	CATSRDSGDQDEQYF	TGTGCCACCAGCAGAGATTCGGGGGATCAGGACGAGCAGTACTTC
TRBV3-1	TRBJ2-3	many	TRBD2	CASSRLAGGPKDTQYF	TGTGCCAGCAGCCGTTTGGCGGGAGGGCCAAAAGATACGCAGTATTTT
TRBV5-1	TRBJ2-7	few	.	CASSLAQQTYEQYF	TGCGCCAGCAGCTTGGCACAGCAAACCTACGAGCAGTACTTC
TRBV5-4	TRBJ2-1	.	TRBD2	CASSLGVAGKDEQFF	TGTGCCAGCAGCTTGGGGGTAGCGGGAAAGGATGAGCAGTTCTTC
TRBV30	TRBJ1-4	.	.	CAWSRGSGEKLFF	TGTGCCTGGAGTAGAGGTTCTGGTGAAAAACTGTTTTTT
TRBV4-1	TRBJ1-2	.	.	CASSQGHDINHGYTF	TGCGCCAGCAGCCAGGGACATGACATTAACCATGGCTACACCTTC
TRBV12-3/TRBV12-4	TRBJ2-5	.	.	CASSRRGQGETQYF	TGTGCCAGCAGTAGGCGGGGGCAGGGGGAGACCCAGTACTTC
TRBV4-1	TRBJ1-5	.	TRBD1	CASSLLGAGGIGNQPQHF	TGCGCCAGCAGTCTACTTGGGGCAGGGGGCATCGGCAATCAGCCCCAGCATTTT
TRBV7-2	TRBJ2-3	.	TRBD2	CASSWRLAGRADTQYF	TGTGCCAGCAGCTGGAGACTAGCGGGAAGGGCAGATACGCAGTATTTT
TRBV5-4	TRBJ2-3	once	TRBD2	CASSRREGGTDTQYF	TGTGCCAGCAGCCGCAGGGAGGGCGGCACAGATACGCAGTATTTT
TRBV27	TRBJ2-7	once	.	CASSLASPTGLSYEQYF	TGTGCCAGCAGTTTAGCATCCCCCACGGGATTGTCCTACGAGCAGTACTTC
TRBV27	TRBJ1-2	.	.	CASSPDTTFYGYTF	TGTGCCAGCAGCCCGGACACCACGTTCTATGGCTACACCTTC